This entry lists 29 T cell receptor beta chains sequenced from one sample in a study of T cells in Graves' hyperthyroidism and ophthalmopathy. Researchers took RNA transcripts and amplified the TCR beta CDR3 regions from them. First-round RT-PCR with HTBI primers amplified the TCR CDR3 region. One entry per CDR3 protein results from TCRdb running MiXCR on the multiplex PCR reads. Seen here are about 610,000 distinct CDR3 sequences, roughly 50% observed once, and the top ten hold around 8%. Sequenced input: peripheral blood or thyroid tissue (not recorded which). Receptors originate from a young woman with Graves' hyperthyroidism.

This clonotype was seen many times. CDR3 residues: CASSRDREYGYTF. The CDR3 region has the DNA TGTGCCAGCAGCCGGGACAGGGAATATGGCTACACCTTC. The rearrangement uses TRBV7-2 and TRBJ1-2; 9 bases are shared with TRBD1. Germline V CDR1 and CDR2: SGHTA, FQGNSA. This CDR3 comprises 13 residues. V lost 5 bases, J lost 5 bases, and 3 bases stayed unmatched.

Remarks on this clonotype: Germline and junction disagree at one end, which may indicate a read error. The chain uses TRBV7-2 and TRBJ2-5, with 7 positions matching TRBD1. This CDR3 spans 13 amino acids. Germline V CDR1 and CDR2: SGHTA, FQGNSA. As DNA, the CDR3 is TGCGCCAGCAGCCTCCGGGACAGTGCGACCCAGTACTTC. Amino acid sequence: CASSLRDSATQYF.

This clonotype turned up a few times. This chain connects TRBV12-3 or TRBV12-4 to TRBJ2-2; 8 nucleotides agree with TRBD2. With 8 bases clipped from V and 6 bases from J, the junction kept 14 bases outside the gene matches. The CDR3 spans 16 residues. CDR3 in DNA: TGTGCCAGCGGCTTAAGCGGGAGACTAATGGCCGGGGAGCTGTTTTTT. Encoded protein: CASGLSGRLMAGELFF.

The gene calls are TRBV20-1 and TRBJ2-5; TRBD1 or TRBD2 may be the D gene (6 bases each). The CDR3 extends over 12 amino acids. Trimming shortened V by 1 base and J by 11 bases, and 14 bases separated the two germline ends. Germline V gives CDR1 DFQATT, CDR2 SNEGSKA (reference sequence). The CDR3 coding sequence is TGCAGTGCTAGAGTCCAGTGGGGGGCTCAGTACTTC. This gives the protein CSARVQWGAQYF.

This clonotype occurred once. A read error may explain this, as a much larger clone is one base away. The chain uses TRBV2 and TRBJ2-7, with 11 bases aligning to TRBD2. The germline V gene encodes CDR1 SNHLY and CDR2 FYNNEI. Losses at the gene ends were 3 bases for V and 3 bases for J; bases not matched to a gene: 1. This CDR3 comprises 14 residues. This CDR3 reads CASSEGLAVYEQYF. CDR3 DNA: TGTGCCAGCAGTGAGGGACTAGCGGTCTACGAGCAGTACTTC.

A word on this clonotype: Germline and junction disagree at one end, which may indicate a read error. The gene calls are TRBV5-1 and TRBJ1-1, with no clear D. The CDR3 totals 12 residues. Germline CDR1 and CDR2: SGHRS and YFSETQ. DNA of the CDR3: TGCGCCAGCAGCGTCCCGAACACTGAAGCTTTCTTC. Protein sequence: CASSVPNTEAFF.

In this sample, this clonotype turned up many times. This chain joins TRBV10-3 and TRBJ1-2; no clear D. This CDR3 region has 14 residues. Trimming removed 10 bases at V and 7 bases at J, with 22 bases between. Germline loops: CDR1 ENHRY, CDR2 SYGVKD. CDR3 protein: CASSPGRDSGGYTF. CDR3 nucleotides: TGTGCCAGCTCCCCGGGCCGCGACTCCGGTGGCTACACCTTC.

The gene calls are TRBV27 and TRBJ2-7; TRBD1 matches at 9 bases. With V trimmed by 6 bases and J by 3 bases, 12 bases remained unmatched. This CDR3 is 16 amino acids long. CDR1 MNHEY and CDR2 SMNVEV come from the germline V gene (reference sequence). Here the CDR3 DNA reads TGTGCCAGCAGCCATTATCAGCCGGACAGGGGCTACGAGCAGTACTTC. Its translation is CASSHYQPDRGYEQYF.

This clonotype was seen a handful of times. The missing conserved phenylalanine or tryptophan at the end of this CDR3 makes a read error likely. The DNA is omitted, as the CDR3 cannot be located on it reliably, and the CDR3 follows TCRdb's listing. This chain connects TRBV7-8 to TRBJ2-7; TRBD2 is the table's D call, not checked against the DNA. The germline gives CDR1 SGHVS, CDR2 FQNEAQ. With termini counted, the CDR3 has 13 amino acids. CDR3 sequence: CASTRERWRGQSL.

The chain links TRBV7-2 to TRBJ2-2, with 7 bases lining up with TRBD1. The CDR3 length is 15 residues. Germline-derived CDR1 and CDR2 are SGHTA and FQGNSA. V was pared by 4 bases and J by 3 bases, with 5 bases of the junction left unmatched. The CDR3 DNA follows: TGTGCCAGCAGCTCGAGGGGGCTGGACACCGGGGAGCTGTTTTTT. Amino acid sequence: CASSSRGLDTGELFF.

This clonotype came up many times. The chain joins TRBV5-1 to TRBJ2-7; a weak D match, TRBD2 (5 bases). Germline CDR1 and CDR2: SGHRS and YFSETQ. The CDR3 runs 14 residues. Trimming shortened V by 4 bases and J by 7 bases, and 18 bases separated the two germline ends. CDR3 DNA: TGCGCCAGCAGCCCTGGGATAGGCCGAGGGGAGCAGTACTTC. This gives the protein CASSPGIGRGEQYF.

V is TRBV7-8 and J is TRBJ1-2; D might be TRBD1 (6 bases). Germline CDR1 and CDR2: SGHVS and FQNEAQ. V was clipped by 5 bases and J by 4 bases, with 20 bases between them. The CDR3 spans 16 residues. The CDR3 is CASSVEGGAVGYGYTF. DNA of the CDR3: TGTGCCAGCAGCGTTGAGGGGGGGGCCGTTGGCTATGGCTACACCTTC.

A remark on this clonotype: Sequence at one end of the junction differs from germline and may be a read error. CDR3 in DNA: TGTGCCAGCAGCTTCCCACGTCGGGATAGCTCCTACGGGCAGTACTTC. It translates to CASSFPRRDSSYGQYF. The chain couples TRBV11-1 to TRBJ2-7, with D tentatively TRBD2 (5 bases). CDR3 size: 16 residues. Germline V gene lookup returns CDR1 SGHAT and CDR2 FQDESV (reference sequence).

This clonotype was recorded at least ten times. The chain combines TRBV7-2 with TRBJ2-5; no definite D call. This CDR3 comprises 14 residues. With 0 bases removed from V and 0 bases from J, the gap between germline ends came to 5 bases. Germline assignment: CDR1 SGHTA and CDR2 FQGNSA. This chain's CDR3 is CASSLAANQETQYF. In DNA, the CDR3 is TGTGCCAGCAGCTTAGCAGCCAACCAAGAGACCCAGTACTTC.

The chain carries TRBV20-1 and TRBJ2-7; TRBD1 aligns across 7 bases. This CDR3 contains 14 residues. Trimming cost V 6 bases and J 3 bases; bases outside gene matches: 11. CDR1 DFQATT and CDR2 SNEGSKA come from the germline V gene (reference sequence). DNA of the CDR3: TGCAGTGCAAGCGAGACAGGGAAAAGCTACGAGCAGTACTTC. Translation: CSASETGKSYEQYF.

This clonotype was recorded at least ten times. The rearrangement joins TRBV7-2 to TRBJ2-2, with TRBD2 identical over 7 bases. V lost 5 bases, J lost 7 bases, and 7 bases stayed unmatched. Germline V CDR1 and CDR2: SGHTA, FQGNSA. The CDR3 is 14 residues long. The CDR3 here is CASSGAGAVGELFF. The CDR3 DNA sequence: TGTGCCAGCAGCGGCGCGGGAGCGGTCGGGGAGCTGTTTTTT. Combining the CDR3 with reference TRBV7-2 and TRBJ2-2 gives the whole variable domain GAGVSQSPSNKVTEKGKDVELRCDPISGHTALYWYRQSLGQGLEFLIYFQGNSAPDKSGLPSDRFSAERTGGSVSTLTIQRTQQEDSAVYLCASSGAGAVGELFFGEGSRLTVL.

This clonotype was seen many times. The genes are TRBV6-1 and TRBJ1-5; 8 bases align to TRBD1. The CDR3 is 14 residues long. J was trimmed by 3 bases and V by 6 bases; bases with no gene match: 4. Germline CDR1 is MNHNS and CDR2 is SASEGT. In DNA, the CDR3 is TGTGCCAGCAGCGGACAGGGTTACAATCAGCCCCAGCATTTT. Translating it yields CASSGQGYNQPQHF.

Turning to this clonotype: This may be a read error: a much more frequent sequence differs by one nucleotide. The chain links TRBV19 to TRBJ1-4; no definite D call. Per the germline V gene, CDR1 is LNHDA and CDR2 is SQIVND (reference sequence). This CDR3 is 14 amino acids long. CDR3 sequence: CVSRETSHREKLFF. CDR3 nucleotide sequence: TGTGTCAGTAGAGAGACATCCCATCGGGAAAAACTGTTTTTT.

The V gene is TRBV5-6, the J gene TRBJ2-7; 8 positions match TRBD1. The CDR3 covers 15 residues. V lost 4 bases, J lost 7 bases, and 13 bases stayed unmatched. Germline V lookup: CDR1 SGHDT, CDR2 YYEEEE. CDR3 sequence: CASSTGQASSGEQYF. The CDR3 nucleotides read TGTGCCAGCAGCACGGGACAGGCCTCCTCGGGGGAGCAGTACTTC.

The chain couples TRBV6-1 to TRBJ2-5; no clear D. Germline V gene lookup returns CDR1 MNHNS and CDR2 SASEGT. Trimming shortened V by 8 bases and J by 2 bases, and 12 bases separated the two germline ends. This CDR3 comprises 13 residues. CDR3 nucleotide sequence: TGTGCCAGCGGCTGGTCCACACAAGAGACCCAGTACTTC. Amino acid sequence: CASGWSTQETQYF.

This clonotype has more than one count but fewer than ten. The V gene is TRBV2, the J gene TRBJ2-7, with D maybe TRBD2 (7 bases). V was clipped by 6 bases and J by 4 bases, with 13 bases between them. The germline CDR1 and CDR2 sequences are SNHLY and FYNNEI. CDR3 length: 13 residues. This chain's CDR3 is CASRGGGLYEQYF. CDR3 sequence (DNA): TGTGCCAGCAGAGGAGGGGGACTATACGAGCAGTACTTC.

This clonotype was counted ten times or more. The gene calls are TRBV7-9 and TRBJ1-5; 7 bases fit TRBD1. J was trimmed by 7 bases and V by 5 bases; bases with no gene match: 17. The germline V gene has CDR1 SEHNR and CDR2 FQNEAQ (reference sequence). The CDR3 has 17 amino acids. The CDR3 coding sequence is TGTGCCAGCAGCCAGGACAGGAGTGGGTTCGTCCGGCAGCCCCAGCATTTT. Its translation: CASSQDRSGFVRQPQHF.

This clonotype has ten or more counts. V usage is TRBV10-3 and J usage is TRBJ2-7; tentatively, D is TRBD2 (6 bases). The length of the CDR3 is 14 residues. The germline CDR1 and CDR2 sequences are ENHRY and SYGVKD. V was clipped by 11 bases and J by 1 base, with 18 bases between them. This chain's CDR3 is CAARAASESYEQYF. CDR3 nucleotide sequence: TGTGCCGCCAGAGCGGCTAGCGAATCCTACGAGCAGTACTTC.

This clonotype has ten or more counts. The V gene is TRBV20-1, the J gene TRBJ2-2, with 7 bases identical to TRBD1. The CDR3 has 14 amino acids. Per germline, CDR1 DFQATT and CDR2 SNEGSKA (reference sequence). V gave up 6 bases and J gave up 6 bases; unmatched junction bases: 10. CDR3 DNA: TGCAGTGCGTTCGAGGGGGCGGTCGCCGGGGAGCTGTTTTTT. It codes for CSAFEGAVAGELFF.

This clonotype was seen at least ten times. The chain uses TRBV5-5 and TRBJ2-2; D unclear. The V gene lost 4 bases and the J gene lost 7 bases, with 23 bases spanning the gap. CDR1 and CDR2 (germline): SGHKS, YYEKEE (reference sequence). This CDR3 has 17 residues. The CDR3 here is CASSAPLGERVGGELFF. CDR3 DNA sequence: TGTGCCAGCAGCGCCCCACTGGGTGAGAGAGTGGGCGGGGAGCTGTTTTTT.

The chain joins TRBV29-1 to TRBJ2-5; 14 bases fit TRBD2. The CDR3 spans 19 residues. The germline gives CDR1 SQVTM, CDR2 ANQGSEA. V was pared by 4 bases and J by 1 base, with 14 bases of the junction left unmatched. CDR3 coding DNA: TGCAGCGTTGCCGGGGGACTAGCGGGAGTTGTACATGGCCAAGAGACCCAGTACTTC. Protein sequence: CSVAGGLAGVVHGQETQYF.

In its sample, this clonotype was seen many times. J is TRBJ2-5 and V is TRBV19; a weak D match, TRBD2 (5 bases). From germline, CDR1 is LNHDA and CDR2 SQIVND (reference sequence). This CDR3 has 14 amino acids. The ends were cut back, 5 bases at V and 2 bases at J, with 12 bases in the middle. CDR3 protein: CASSPRRGQETQYF. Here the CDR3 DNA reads TGTGCCAGTAGTCCACGACGGGGTCAAGAGACCCAGTACTTC. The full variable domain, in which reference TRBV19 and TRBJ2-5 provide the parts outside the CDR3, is DGGITQSPKYLFRKEGQNVTLSCEQNLNHDAMYWYRQDPGQGLRLIYYSQIVNDFQKGDIAEGYSVSREKKESFPLTVTSAQKNPTAFYLCASSPRRGQETQYFGPGTRLLVL.

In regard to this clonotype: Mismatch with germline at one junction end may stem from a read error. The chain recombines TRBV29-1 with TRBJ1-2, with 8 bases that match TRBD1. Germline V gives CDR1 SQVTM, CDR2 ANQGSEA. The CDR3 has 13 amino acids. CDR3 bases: TGCAGCGCCATCAGGGGGCGCGTCTATGGCTTCACCTTC. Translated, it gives CSAIRGRVYGFTF.

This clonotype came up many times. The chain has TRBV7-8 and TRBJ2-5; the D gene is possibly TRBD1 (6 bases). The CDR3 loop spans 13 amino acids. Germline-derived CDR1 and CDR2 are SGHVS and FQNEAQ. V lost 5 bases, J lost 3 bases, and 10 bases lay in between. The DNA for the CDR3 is TGTGCCAGCAGCCGATACAGGGAAGAGACCCAGTACTTC. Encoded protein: CASSRYREETQYF. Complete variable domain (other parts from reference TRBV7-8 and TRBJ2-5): GAGVSQSPRYKVAKRGQDVALRCDPISGHVSLFWYQQALGQGPEFLTYFQNEAQLDKSGLPSDRFFAERPEGSVSTLKIQRTQQEDSAVYLCASSRYREETQYFGPGTRLLVL.